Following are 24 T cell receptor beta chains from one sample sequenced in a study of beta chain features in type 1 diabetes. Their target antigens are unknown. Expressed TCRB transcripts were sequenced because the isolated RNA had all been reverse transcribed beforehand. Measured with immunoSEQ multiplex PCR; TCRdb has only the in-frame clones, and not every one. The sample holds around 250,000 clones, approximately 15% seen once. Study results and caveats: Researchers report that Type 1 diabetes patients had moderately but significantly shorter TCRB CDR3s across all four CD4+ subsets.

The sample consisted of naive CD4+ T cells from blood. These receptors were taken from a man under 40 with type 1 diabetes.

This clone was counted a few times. CDR3 loop: CASSLGANTEAFF. The DNA of the CDR3 is TGTGCCAGCAGCCTGGGGGCGAACACTGAAGCTTTCTTT. The chain couples TRBV5-4 to TRBJ1-1; possibly TRBD1 for D (6 bases). The CDR3 loop spans 13 amino acids. V was pared by 4 bases and J by 1 base, with 8 bases between. Per the germline V gene, CDR1 is SGHNT and CDR2 is YYREEE (reference sequence).

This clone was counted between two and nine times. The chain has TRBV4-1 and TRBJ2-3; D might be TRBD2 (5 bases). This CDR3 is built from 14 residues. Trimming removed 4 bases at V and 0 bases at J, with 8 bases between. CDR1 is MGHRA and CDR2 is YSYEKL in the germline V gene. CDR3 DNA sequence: TGCGCCAGCAGCCCGGGGAGTAGCACAGATACGCAGTATTTT. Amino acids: CASSPGSSTDTQYF.

The CDR3 DNA sequence: TGTGCCAGCAGTGAAGTGAGCTACTTGCAAGAGACCCAGTACTTC. Amino acid sequence: CASSEVSYLQETQYF. This chain connects TRBV6-1 to TRBJ2-5; no clear D gene. The CDR3 has 15 residues. With 1 base removed from V and 2 bases from J, the gap between germline ends came to 11 bases. Germline assignment: CDR1 MNHNS and CDR2 SASEGT.

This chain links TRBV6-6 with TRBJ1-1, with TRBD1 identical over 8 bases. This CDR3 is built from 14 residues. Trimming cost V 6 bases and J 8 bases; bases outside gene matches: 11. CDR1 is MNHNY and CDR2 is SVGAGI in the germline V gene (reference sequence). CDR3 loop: CASSGTGGPREAFF. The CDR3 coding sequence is TGTGCCAGCAGCGGGACAGGAGGGCCCCGCGAAGCTTTCTTT.

The CDR3 is CASSPPRGTTDTQYF. The CDR3 region has the DNA TGTGCCAGCTCACCTCCAAGGGGGACCACAGATACGCAGTATTTT. This sequence joins TRBV18 and TRBJ2-3, with TRBD1 as a possible D gene (6 bases). V was trimmed by 3 bases and J by 2 bases, leaving 12 bases between them. Germline V gene lookup returns CDR1 KGHSH and CDR2 LQKENI. The CDR3 covers 15 residues.

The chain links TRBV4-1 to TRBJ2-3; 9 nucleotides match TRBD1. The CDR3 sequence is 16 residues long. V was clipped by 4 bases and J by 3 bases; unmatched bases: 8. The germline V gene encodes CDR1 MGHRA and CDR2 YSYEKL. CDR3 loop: CASSRSGTGRTDTQYF. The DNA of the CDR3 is TGCGCCAGCAGCCGGTCCGGGACAGGGAGGACAGATACGCAGTATTTT.

CDR3 DNA: TGTGCCAGCAGCGGAATCGGGGAGAGCTCCTACGAGCAGTACTTC. Its translation is CASSGIGESSYEQYF. V is TRBV4-2 and J is TRBJ2-7, with a tentative D call TRBD2 (5 bases). The CDR3 runs to 15 residues. Germline V lookup: CDR1 LGHNA, CDR2 YNFKEQ. Deletions cut 5 bases from V and 0 bases from J, with 14 bases between.

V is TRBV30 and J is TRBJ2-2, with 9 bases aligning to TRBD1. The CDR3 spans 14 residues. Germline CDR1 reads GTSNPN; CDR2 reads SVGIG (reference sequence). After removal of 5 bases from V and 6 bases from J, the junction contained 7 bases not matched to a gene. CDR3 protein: CAWGGTGRPGELFF. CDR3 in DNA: TGTGCCTGGGGGGGGACAGGGCGTCCCGGGGAGCTGTTTTTT.

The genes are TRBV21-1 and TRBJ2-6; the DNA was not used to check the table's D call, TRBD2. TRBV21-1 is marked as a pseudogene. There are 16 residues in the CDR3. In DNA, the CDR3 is TGTGCCAGCAGCAAAGAGCGCTTCTCTGGGGCCAACGTCCTGACTTTC. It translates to CASSKERFSGANVLTF.

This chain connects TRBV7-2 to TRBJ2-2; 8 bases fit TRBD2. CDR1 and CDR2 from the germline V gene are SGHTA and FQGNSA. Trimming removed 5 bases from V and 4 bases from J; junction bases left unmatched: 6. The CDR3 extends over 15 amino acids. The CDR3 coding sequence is TGTGCCAGCAGCCCCGGGGGGGGGCCCACCGGGGAGCTGTTTTTT. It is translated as CASSPGGGPTGELFF.

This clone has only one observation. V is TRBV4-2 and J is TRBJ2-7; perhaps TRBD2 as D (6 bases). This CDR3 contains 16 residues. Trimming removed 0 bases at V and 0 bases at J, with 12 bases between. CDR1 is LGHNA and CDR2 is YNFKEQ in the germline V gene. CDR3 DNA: TGTGCCAGCAGCCAAGAAGAGGGCGGGGCCTCCTACGAGCAGTACTTC. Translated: CASSQEEGGASYEQYF.

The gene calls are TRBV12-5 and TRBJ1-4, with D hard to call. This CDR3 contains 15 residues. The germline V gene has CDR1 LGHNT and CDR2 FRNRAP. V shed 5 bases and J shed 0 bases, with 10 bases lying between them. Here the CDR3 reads CASGPGLTTNEKLFF. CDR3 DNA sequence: TGTGCTAGTGGTCCGGGGTTAACAACTAATGAAAAACTGTTTTTT.

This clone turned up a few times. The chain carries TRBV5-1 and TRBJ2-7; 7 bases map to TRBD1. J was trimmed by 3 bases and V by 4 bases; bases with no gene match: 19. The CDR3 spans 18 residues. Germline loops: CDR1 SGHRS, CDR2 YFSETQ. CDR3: CASSARPETGSLGYEQYF. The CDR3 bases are TGCGCCAGCAGCGCAAGACCAGAGACAGGGTCCCTTGGCTACGAGCAGTACTTC.

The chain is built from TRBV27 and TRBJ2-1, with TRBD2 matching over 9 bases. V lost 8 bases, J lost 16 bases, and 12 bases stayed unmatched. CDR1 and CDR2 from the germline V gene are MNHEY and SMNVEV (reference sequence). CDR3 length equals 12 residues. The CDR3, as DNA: TGTGCCAGCGCCCCCCTAGCGGGGCGTGCATTCTTC. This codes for CASAPLAGRAFF.

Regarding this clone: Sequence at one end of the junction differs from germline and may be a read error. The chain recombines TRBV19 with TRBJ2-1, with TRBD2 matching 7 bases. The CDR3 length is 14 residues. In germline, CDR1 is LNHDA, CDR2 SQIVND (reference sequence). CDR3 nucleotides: TGTGCCAGTGCAGCGGGACGCTCCCACAATGAGCAGTTCTTC. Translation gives CASAAGRSHNEQFF.

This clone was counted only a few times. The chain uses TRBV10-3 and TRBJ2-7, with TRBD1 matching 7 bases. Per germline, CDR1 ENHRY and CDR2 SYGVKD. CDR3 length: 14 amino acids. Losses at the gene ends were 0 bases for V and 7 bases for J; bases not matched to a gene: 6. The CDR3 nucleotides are TGTGCCATCAGTGAGTCGACAGGGTCCCCTGAGCAGTACTTC. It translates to CAISESTGSPEQYF.

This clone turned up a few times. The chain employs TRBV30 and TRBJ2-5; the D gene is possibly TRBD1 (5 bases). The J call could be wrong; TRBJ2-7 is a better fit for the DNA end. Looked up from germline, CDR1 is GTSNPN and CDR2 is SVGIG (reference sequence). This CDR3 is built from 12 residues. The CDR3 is CAWTQGSYEQYF. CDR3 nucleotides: TGTGCCTGGACCCAGGGCTCCTACGAGCAGTACTTC.

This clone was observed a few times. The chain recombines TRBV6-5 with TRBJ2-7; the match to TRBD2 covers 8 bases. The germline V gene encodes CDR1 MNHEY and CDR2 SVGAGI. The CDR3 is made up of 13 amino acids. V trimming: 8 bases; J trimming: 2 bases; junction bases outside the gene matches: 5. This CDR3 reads CASSRGLAYEQYF. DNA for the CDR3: TGTGCCAGCTCTCGGGGACTAGCCTACGAGCAGTACTTC.

The CDR3 DNA sequence: TGCGCCAGCACCACGTCCGGTGCCGTGAGTCCCGGGGAGCTGTTTTTT. Its translation: CASTTSGAVSPGELFF. J is TRBJ2-2 and V is TRBV5-1; D gene ambiguous. V was shortened by 6 bases and J by 6 bases, with 21 bases between the two germline ends. From germline, CDR1 is SGHRS and CDR2 YFSETQ. The CDR3 loop spans 16 amino acids. Together with reference TRBV5-1 and TRBJ2-2, the CDR3 gives the full variable domain: KAGVTQTPRYLIKTRGQQVTLSCSPISGHRSVSWYQQTPGQGLQFLFEYFSETQRNKGNFPGRFSGRQFSNSRSEMNVSTLELGDSALYLCASTTSGAVSPGELFFGEGSRLTVL.

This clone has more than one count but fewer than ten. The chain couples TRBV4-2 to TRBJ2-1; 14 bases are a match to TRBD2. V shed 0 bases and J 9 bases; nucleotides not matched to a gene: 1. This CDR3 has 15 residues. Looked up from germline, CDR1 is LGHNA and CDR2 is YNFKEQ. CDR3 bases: TGTGCCAGCAGCCAAGAGACTAGCGGGGGGGGTGAGCAGTTCTTC. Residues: CASSQETSGGGEQFF.

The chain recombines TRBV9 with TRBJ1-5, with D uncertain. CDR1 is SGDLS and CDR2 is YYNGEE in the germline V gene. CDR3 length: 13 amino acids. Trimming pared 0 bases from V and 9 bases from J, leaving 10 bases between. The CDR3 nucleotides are TGTGCCAGCAGCGTAGACAATTCAATGCCCCAGCATTTT. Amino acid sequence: CASSVDNSMPQHF.

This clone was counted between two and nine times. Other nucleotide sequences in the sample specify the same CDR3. The CDR3 here is CASSLLQGYEQYF. The CDR3, as DNA: TGCGCCAGCAGCTTGTTACAGGGCTACGAGCAGTACTTC. This sequence joins TRBV5-1 and TRBJ2-7, with a weak D call TRBD1 (6 bases). CDR1 is SGHRS, CDR2 YFSETQ, per germline. Trimming shortened V by 1 base and J by 3 bases, and 8 bases separated the two germline ends. The length of the CDR3 is 13 residues.

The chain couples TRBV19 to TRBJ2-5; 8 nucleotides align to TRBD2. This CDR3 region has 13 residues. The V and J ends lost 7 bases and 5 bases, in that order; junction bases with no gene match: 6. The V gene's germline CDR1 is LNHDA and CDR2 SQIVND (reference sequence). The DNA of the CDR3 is TGTGCCAGTAAGGCGGGAGGTCAGGAGACCCAGTACTTC. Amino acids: CASKAGGQETQYF.

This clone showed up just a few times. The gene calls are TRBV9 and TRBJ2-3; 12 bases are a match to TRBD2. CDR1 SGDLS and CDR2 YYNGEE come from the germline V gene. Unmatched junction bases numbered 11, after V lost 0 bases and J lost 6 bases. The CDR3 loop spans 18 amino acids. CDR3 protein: CASSVGLAGAQNRDTQYF. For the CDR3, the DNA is TGTGCCAGCAGCGTAGGACTAGCGGGGGCTCAAAACAGGGATACGCAGTATTTT.